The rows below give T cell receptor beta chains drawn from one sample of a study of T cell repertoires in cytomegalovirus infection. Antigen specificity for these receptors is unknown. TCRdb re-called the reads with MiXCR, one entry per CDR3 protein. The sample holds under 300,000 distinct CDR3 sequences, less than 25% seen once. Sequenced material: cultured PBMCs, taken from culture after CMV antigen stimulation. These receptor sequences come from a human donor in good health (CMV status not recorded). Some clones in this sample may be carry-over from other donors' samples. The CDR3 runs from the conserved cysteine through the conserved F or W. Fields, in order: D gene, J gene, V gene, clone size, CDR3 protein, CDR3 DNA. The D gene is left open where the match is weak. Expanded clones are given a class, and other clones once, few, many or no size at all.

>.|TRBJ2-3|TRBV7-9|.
CASSAAASGTDTQYF
TGTGCCAGCAGCGCCGCGGCTAGCGGCACAGATACGCAGTATTTT
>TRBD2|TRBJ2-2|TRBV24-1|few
CATSDSTESSGIPGELFF
TGTGCCACCAGTGATTCAACGGAGAGTAGCGGGATCCCCGGGGAGCTGTTTTTT
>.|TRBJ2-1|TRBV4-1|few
CASSLRTSRDNEQFF
TGCGCCAGCAGCCTTAGGACTTCTCGGGACAATGAGCAGTTCTTC
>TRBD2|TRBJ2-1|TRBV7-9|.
CASSLASGTRPKSYNEQFF
TGTGCCAGCAGCTTAGCTAGCGGGACTCGTCCAAAATCCTACAATGAGCAGTTCTTC
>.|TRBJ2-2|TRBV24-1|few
CATSYTGELFF
TGTGCCACCAGTTACACCGGGGAGCTGTTTTTT
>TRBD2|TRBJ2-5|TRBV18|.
CASSTGTSGETQYF
TGTGCCAGCTCGACGGGGACTAGCGGAGAGACCCAGTACTTC
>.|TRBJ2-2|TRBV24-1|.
CATSFTASTGELFF
TGTGCCACCAGTTTTACGGCATCCACCGGGGAGCTGTTTTTT
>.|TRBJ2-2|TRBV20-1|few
CSARRRAGELFF
TGCAGTGCTAGAAGGAGGGCCGGGGAGCTGTTTTTT
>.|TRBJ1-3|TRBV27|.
CASRAYSGNTIYF
TGTGCCAGCAGAGCCTACTCTGGAAACACCATATATTTT
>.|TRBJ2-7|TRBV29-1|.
CSVEIPGPHYEQYF
TGCAGCGTTGAAATCCCCGGTCCCCACTACGAGCAGTACTTC
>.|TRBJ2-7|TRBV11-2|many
CASSRGQGIHEQYF
TGTGCCAGCAGCCGGGGGCAGGGGATCCACGAGCAGTACTTC
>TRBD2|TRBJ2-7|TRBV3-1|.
CASSHGTSGAYEQYF
TGTGCCAGCAGCCATGGGACTAGCGGGGCATACGAGCAGTACTTC
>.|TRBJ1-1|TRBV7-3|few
CASSVRPGPRGVARNTEAFF
TGTGCCAGCAGCGTACGGCCCGGGCCCCGGGGAGTTGCTCGGAACACTGAAGCTTTCTTT
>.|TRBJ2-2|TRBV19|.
CASSATGWDGETNTGELFF
TGTGCCAGTAGTGCCACAGGTTGGGACGGGGAAACGAACACCGGGGAGCTGTTTTTT
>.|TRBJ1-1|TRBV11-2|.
CASIFGQGTEAFF
TGTGCCAGCATCTTCGGTCAGGGCACTGAAGCTTTCTTT
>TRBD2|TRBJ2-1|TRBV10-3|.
CATGGLAGVNDEQFF
TGTGCCACCGGGGGACTAGCGGGAGTTAATGATGAGCAGTTCTTC
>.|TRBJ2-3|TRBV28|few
CASSQRRIPRKVTTDTQYF
TGTGCCAGCAGCCAGCGGCGGATCCCTCGCAAGGTCACCACAGATACGCAGTATTTT
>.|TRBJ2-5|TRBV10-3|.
CAIRQQFAVQETQYF
TGTGCCATCAGGCAACAGTTTGCAGTGCAAGAGACCCAGTACTTC
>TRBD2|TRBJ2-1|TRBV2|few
CASNFWRSGGSYNEQFF
TGTGCCAGCAACTTCTGGAGGAGCGGGGGCTCCTACAATGAGCAGTTCTTC
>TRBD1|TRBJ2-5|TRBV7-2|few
CASSTRTGIKTQYF
TGTGCCAGCAGCACCCGGACAGGGATAAAGACCCAGTACTTC
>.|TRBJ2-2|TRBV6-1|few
CASRRAGELFF
TGTGCCAGCAGACGGGCCGGGGAGCTGTTTTTT
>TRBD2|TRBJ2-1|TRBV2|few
CATPGTSGRGEQFF
TGTGCCACACCCGGGACTAGCGGGAGAGGTGAGCAGTTCTTC
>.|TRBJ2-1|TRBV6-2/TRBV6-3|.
CASRVWGRGRPNEQFF
TGTGCCAGCAGGGTGTGGGGTAGGGGTCGGCCCAATGAGCAGTTCTTC
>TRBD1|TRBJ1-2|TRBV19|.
CASSTPLRTGYGYTF
TGTGCCAGTAGTACACCCCTCCGGACAGGATATGGCTACACCTTC
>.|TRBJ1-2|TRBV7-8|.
CASSFGGFPPANYGYTF
TGTGCCAGCAGCTTTGGGGGCTTCCCACCAGCGAACTATGGCTACACCTTC
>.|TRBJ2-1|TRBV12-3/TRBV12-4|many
CASRPSSSYNEQFF
TGTGCCAGCAGGCCTTCCAGCTCCTACAATGAGCAGTTCTTC
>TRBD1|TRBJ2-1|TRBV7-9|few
CASSSRTGQYNEQFF
TGTGCCAGCAGCTCTAGGACAGGGCAATACAATGAGCAGTTCTTC
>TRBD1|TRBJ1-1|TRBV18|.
CASSRLTGGASENTEAFF
TGTGCCAGCTCCCGACTGACAGGGGGCGCGTCGGAGAACACTGAAGCTTTCTTT
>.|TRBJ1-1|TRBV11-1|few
CASGQGTEAFF
TGTGCCAGCGGTCAGGGCACTGAAGCTTTCTTT
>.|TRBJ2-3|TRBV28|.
CASIPSAGSRDTQYF
TGTGCCAGCATCCCTTCGGCGGGATCTCGGGATACGCAGTATTTT
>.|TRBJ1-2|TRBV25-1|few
CASSEAAYGYTF
TGTGCCAGCAGTGAAGCCGCATATGGCTACACCTTC
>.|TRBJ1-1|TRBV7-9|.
CASSLGTLATEAFF
TGTGCCAGCAGCTTAGGGACCCTGGCCACTGAAGCTTTCTTT
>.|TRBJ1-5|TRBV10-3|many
CAISADRDGNQPQHF
TGTGCCATCAGTGCCGACCGGGACGGTAATCAGCCCCAGCATTTT
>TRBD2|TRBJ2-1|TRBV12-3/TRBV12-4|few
CASSADILAGDYNEQFF
TGTGCCAGCAGTGCTGATATACTAGCGGGAGACTACAATGAGCAGTTCTTC
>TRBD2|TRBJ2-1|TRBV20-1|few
CSAPRLAGHYNEQFF
TGCAGTGCTCCCCGACTAGCGGGACACTACAATGAGCAGTTCTTC
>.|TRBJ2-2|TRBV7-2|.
CASRRDGALGGELFF
TGTGCCAGCAGGCGGGACGGAGCCCTGGGAGGGGAGCTGTTTTTT
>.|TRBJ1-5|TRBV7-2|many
CASSTRGQSSNQPQHF
TGTGCCAGCAGCACGCGAGGACAGAGCTCCAATCAGCCCCAGCATTTT
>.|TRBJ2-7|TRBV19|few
CASSIDWSDTGTYEQYF
TGTGCCAGTAGTATAGATTGGTCGGACACAGGGACCTACGAGCAGTACTTC
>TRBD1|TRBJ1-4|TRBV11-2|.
CASSPTGGQKLFF
TGTGCCAGCAGCCCGACAGGGGGCCAAAAACTGTTTTTT
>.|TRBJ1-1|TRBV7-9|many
CASSLADVNTEAFF
TGTGCCAGCAGCTTAGCCGATGTGAACACTGAAGCTTTCTTT
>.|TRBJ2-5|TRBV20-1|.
CSARAGDGKETQYF
TGCAGTGCTAGAGCGGGGGACGGTAAAGAGACCCAGTACTTC
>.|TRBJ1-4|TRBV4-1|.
CASSQEGQSNEKLFF
TGCGCCAGCAGCCAAGAAGGCCAGAGCAATGAAAAACTGTTTTTT
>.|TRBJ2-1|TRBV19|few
CASSIGLVSYNEQFF
TGTGCCAGTAGTATTGGGCTAGTCTCCTACAATGAGCAGTTCTTC
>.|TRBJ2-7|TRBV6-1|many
CASSTGPGVGEQYF
TGTGCCAGCAGCACCGGGCCCGGCGTAGGCGAGCAGTACTTC
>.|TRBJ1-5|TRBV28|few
CASSYPAGSQPQHF
TGTGCCAGCAGCTACCCAGCAGGATCTCAGCCCCAGCATTTT
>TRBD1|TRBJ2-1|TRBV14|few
CASSQTGQGYNEQFF
TGTGCCAGCAGCCAAACGGGACAGGGATACAATGAGCAGTTCTTC
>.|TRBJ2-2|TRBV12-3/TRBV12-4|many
CASSLALSTGELFF
TGTGCCAGCAGTTTAGCACTTTCCACCGGGGAGCTGTTTTTT
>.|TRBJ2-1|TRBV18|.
CASSSLGASNNEQFF
TGTGCCAGCTCGTCACTGGGAGCTAGCAACAATGAGCAGTTCTTC